Below, one T cell receptor (beta chain) is given with its context. Its antigen is as yet unknown. Healthy bone marrow donors made up the donors. The study ran its PCR with 60 Vbeta and 13 Jbeta primers. TCRdb keeps only in-frame clones here, not all; method: immunoSEQ multiplex PCR. The table has more than 95,000 clones, 75% to 85% seen once. This specimen belongs to a study of cytomegalovirus exposure and HLA in healthy donors. Points from the study as a whole: HLA alleles were associated with 15,000 to 20,000 TCR beta sequences in a later analysis at 0.05 false discovery rate. In an earlier analysis, about 87% or about 30%: the productive usage of most TCR beta V segments. With DRB1 most and HLA-C fewest, TCR association rates differed between HLA loci in a later analysis.

CDR1 and CDR2 (germline): MGHDK, SYGVNS. Trimming took 7 bases from V and 7 from J, leaving 11 bases between them. This CDR3 has 13 residues. This chain links TRBV25-1 with TRBJ1-6; D not resolved. Material: PBMCs. The sequence derives from a man aged 25-45 years in good health and CMV-seronegative. The CDR3 is CASIGEANSPLHF. Written as DNA, the CDR3 is TGTGCCAGCATCGGGGAGGCCAATTCACCCCTCCACTTT.